This T cell receptor beta chain was observed in a study of blood T cells in healthy people across ages (dated by TCRdb to between 2014 and 2017). Describing the broader study: In model experiments, template switching captured about one uniquely barcoded TCR beta cDNA molecule for every two T cells. Donors were grouped into four age groups: young (average about 15 years), middle-aged (around 39), aged (around 60) and long-lived (about 82). Two additional independent replicas of 1 million unique cDNA reads from the same blood draw were analyzed for two donors (one aged 18 to 29 and one aged 80 or older). Age-related changes in TCR beta repertoire diversity were measured in the study by deep sequencing normalized with unique cDNA molecular identifiers. Donors of different ages were randomly distributed across sequencing lanes to avoid experimental bias.

The donors were about 40 Caucasian individuals from Russia, aged roughly 6 to 100 years, who were systemically healthy. Approximately 10 milliliters of peripheral blood were collected from each donor into EDTA-treated Vacutainer tubes. PBMCs were isolated by Ficoll-Paque density-gradient centrifugation, with at least 6 million obtained per sample. Trizol reagent was used to extract total RNA from PBMCs, with at least 5 micrograms per sample. Naive CD45RAhigh/CD27high T cell percentages were measured by flow cytometry on a PBMC aliquot from every donor. Here is what the overall study found, with its caveats: As age increased, observed TCR beta diversity per million T cells dropped in a roughly linear way, and a significant reduction was already evident by age about 40. The percentage of naive T cells measured by flow cytometry correlated strongly with observed TCR beta diversity. Because profiling used bulk unsorted PBMCs, naive and antigen-experienced compartments could not be compared conclusively. The CMV infection status of donors was not known, potentially confounding age-related changes in expanded clonotypes. Compared with the aged group, the long-lived group had more naive CD4+ T cells, fewer expanded clones and increased TCR diversity, suggesting age selection. Estimates of total diversity from one million sequenced T cells were regarded as lower bounds and underestimates.

Cut back by 7 bases and 4 bases, the V and J ends lie 10 bases apart. The CDR3 runs 12 amino acids, cysteine and phenylalanine included. The sequence is cut down to CDR3 DNA, 36 bases in frame from base 1. This clonotype showed up many times. No antigen is known for it. Per-base quality was not reported, and no clone a single base away is much larger than it. Library preparation employed 5' RACE. This sample was sequenced with an Illumina HiSeq 2500. A second PCR of roughly 6 to 11 cycles was run with a J-beta primer mix and a sample-barcoded 5' primer. Each TCR beta cDNA molecule received a unique molecular identifier from a template-switch 5' adaptor carrying 12 random nucleotides. At least 2.5 million CDR3-containing paired-end reads were obtained from each sample. First-strand cDNA synthesis was performed from all RNA using the Mint cDNA synthesis kit, with priming by a TRBC-specific oligonucleotide. After uracil-DNA glycosylase treatment, a first 18-cycle PCR used universal primers M1SS and BC2_uni_R on all cDNA. As for the authors' bioinformatics: Each sample was normalized by randomly selecting 1 million high-quality reads, each carrying a distinct molecular identifier. Instead of being binned into consensus sequences, reads that shared molecular identifiers were thrown out. MiTCR, set to a Q25 quality threshold and the strictest error-elimination algorithm, was used for CDR3 identification, clonotype clustering and error correction. A nonparametric unseen species model with Euler transformation was used to estimate a lower bound on total TCR beta diversity. Using fastp at Q25 and MiXCR, TCRdb reprocessed the public reads and kept productive beta chains. When rows share a CDR3 protein, they turn into one entry using the most common DNA and genes. The V and J calls reflect TCRdb's pipeline rather than the authors' work. Present in this sample are about 1.5 million distinct CDR3 sequences, roughly 40% of which were seen just once. The top ten clonotypes cover less than 8% of the sample.

Sequencing was done on a sample of blood. This sequence was found in a woman aged 18-35 years in good health. The rearrangement combines TRBV12-3 or TRBV12-4 with TRBJ1-1; D gene: possibly TRBD1, on 5 matching bases. The CDR3 protein sequence reads: CASTLGGTEAFF. The nucleotide sequence reads TGTGCCAGCACCCTGGGGGGCACTGAAGCTTTCTTT.